These 17 T cell receptor beta chains share one sample of origin, sequenced in a study of blood T cell repertoires in COVID-19 (dated by TCRdb to the early 2020s). The library relied on the immunoSEQ multiplex PCR assay. What TCRdb holds here is the immuneACCESS table cut down to in-frame rearrangements. Part of the clones is not present; checked against another copy, under half of the missing clones reflect an unresolved V gene, and the others are unexplained. In all, the sample holds just over 80,000 clones, and 65% to 90% of those were seen once. Roughly 40% of the sample is in the top ten clones. Input material: peripheral blood. Receptors were obtained from an elderly man with acute or convalescent COVID-19.

V and J are TRBV7-2 and TRBJ2-1; D is perhaps TRBD2 (5 bases). The V end was cut by 5 bases, the J end by 0 bases, with 11 bases between. The CDR3 runs to 15 residues. CDR1 SGHTA and CDR2 FQGNSA come from the germline V gene. The DNA for the CDR3 is TGTGCCAGCAGCCCGCAGCGGTTCTCCTACAATGAGCAGTTCTTC. Translated, it gives CASSPQRFSYNEQFF.

The rearrangement joins TRBV6-2 or TRBV6-3 to TRBJ1-2; D is unclear. V was clipped by 3 bases and J by 2 bases, with 10 bases between them. Germline V CDR1 and CDR2: MNHEY, SVGEGT. The CDR3 extends over 14 amino acids. The CDR3 sequence is CASSYSYINYGYTF. The CDR3 coding sequence is TGTGCCAGCAGTTATTCTTACATCAACTATGGCTACACCTTC.

The V gene is TRBV28, the J gene TRBJ2-1; D gene unclear. The V gene's germline CDR1 is MDHEN and CDR2 SYDVKM. Trimming shortened V by 1 base and J by 7 bases, and 11 bases separated the two germline ends. The CDR3 sequence is 14 residues long. The CDR3 region is CASSLLSVENEQFF. In DNA form, the CDR3 reads TGTGCCAGCAGTTTATTGAGTGTAGAAAATGAGCAGTTCTTC.

The V and J genes are TRBV7-3 and TRBJ2-6; the D gene is possibly TRBD1 (6 bases). V dropped 10 bases and J dropped 2 bases, with 12 bases sitting between them. The CDR3 contains 14 residues. Germline V CDR1 and CDR2: SGHTA, FQGTGA. This CDR3 is CATKQGPGANVLTF. The CDR3 DNA reads TGTGCCACCAAACAGGGCCCTGGGGCCAACGTCCTGACTTTC.

V is TRBV7-3 and J is TRBJ2-1; 10 nucleotides agree with TRBD2. This CDR3 region has 14 residues. CDR1 is SGHTA, CDR2 FQGTGA, per germline. With 6 bases clipped from V and 6 bases from J, the junction kept 5 bases outside the gene matches. In DNA, the CDR3 is TGTGCCAGCAGGATGCTAGCGGGAGCCAATGAGCAGTTCTTC. It yields the protein CASRMLAGANEQFF.

The CDR3 nucleotides are TGCGCCAGCAGCTCTCTAGCGGGAGCCGGGGAGCTGTTTTTT. Amino acids: CASSSLAGAGELFF. V usage is TRBV5-1 and J usage is TRBJ2-2, with TRBD2 matching 10 bases. The CDR3 extends over 14 amino acids. The trim removed 3 bases at V and 6 bases at J, leaving 2 bases unmatched. Germline V CDR1 and CDR2: SGHRS, YFSETQ.

This clone has just one count. The chain carries TRBV30 and TRBJ1-5; D may be TRBD1 (6 bases). V was trimmed by 1 base and J by 4 bases, leaving 11 bases between them. The CDR3 totals 14 residues. Germline values: CDR1 GTSNPN, CDR2 SVGIG (reference sequence). The CDR3 sequence is CAWSGAGENQPQHF. In nucleotides, the CDR3 is TGTGCCTGGAGTGGGGCAGGGGAAAATCAGCCCCAGCATTTT.

V gene TRBV24-1 combines with J gene TRBJ1-2, with TRBD1 matching over 7 bases. The ends lost 4 bases at V and 4 bases at J; junction bases unmatched: 5. CDR3 length: 14 amino acids. Per germline, CDR1 KGHDR and CDR2 SFDVKD. CDR3 DNA: TGTGCCACCAGTGAGAGGGGGCTGAGCTATGGCTACACCTTC. This sequence encodes CATSERGLSYGYTF.

J is TRBJ2-7 and V is TRBV25-1; D is undetermined. The CDR3 has 14 amino acids. Between the trimmed V and J ends, which lost 3 bases and 1 base, there was a span of 10 bases. Germline V CDR1 and CDR2: MGHDK, SYGVNS. CDR3 coding DNA: TGTGCCAGCAGTGACAGGTTGGCATCCTACGAGCAGTACTTC. Amino acid sequence: CASSDRLASYEQYF.

The J gene is TRBJ2-3, the V gene TRBV10-3; the match to TRBD2 covers 14 bases. This CDR3 is 17 amino acids long. With V trimmed by 6 bases and J by 0 bases, 5 bases remained unmatched. The germline V gene encodes CDR1 ENHRY and CDR2 SYGVKD. CDR3: CAISSGLAGGSTDTQYF. As DNA, the CDR3 is TGTGCCATCAGCTCAGGACTAGCGGGAGGAAGCACAGATACGCAGTATTTT.

V and J are TRBV7-2 and TRBJ2-2; possible D gene TRBD2, 6 bases. Trimming removed 2 bases from V and 8 bases from J, with 12 bases in between. Germline CDR1 SGHTA, CDR2 FQGNSA. The CDR3 spans 14 residues. The CDR3 nucleotides are TGTGCCAGCAGCTTATGGGGGACTCGTGGGGAGCTGTTTTTT. Its translation: CASSLWGTRGELFF.

Worth noting for this clone: The sample carries other DNA sequences with the same CDR3. This chain uses TRBV5-1 with TRBJ2-5; a possible D gene is TRBD1 (6 bases). Germline lookup yields CDR1 SGHRS and CDR2 YFSETQ. V was trimmed by 2 bases and J by 1 base, leaving 9 bases between them. The CDR3 contains 14 residues. This chain's CDR3 is CASSLRTAQETQYF. CDR3 nucleotide sequence: TGCGCCAGCAGCTTACGGACAGCCCAAGAGACCCAGTACTTC.

J is TRBJ2-2 and V is TRBV30; TRBD2 matches 9 bases. CDR1 and CDR2 from the germline V gene are GTSNPN and SVGIG (reference sequence). The length of the CDR3 is 16 residues. J was trimmed by 5 bases and V by 0 bases; bases with no gene match: 7. For the CDR3, the DNA is TGTGCCTGGAGTGTAATTGCGGGAGGGCGAACCGGGGAGCTGTTTTTT. This translates into CAWSVIAGGRTGELFF.

The gene calls are TRBV11-2 and TRBJ2-3, with TRBD2 matching over 14 bases. The germline V gene encodes CDR1 SGHAT and CDR2 FQNNGV. The CDR3 spans 18 residues. V was pared by 6 bases and J by 2 bases, with 10 bases of the junction left unmatched. The CDR3 coding sequence is TGTGCCAGCAGAGGCCAGGGACTAGCGGGAGTCTCCACAGATACGCAGTATTTT. Its translation: CASRGQGLAGVSTDTQYF.

This clone was found a few times. This chain joins TRBV28 and TRBJ1-5; 9 bases fit TRBD1. J was trimmed by 11 bases and V by 4 bases; bases with no gene match: 15. This CDR3 spans 16 amino acids. Germline CDR1 reads MDHEN; CDR2 reads SYDVKM. Written as DNA, the CDR3 is TGTGCCAGCAGTTCCCCCGGGACAGGGTTAAAGGGGGCCCAGCATTTT. Translating it yields CASSSPGTGLKGAQHF.

V usage is TRBV7-8 and J usage is TRBJ1-2; TRBD1 matches at 7 bases. CDR1 SGHVS and CDR2 FQNEAQ come from the germline V gene. This CDR3 region has 15 residues. The trim removed 5 bases at V and 8 bases at J, leaving 14 bases unmatched. CDR3 DNA: TGTGCCAGCAGCCGGGGGACAGCCCCTGTGGGCGGCTACACCTTC. Amino acid sequence: CASSRGTAPVGGYTF.

The J gene is TRBJ2-7, the V gene TRBV6-1; D not resolved. The V gene lost 2 bases and the J gene lost 6 bases, with 11 bases spanning the gap. The CDR3 consists of 13 residues. Looked up from germline, CDR1 is MNHNS and CDR2 is SASEGT. CDR3 protein: CASSERNSGEQYF. The DNA of the CDR3 is TGTGCCAGCAGTGAAAGGAATTCGGGCGAGCAGTACTTC.